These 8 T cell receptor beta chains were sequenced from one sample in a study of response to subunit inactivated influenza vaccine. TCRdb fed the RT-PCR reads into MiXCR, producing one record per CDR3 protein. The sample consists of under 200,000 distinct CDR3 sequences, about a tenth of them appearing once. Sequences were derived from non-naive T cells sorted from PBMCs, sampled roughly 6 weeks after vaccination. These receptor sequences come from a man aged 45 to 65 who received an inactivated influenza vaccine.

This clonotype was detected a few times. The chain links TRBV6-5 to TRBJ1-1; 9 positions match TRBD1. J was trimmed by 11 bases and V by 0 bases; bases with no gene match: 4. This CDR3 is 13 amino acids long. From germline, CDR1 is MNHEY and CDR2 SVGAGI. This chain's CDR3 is CASSYSTGTGAFF. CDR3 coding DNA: TGTGCCAGCAGTTACTCGACCGGGACAGGGGCTTTCTTT.

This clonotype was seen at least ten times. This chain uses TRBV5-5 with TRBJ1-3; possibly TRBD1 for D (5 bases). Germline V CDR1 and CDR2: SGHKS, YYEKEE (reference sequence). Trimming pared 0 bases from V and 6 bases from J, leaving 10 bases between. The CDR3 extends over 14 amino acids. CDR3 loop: CASSLGTLENTIYF. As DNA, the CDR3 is TGTGCCAGCAGCTTGGGGACACTGGAAAACACCATATATTTT. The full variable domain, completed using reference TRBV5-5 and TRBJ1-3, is DAGVTQSPTHLIKTRGQQVTLRCSPISGHKSVSWYQQVLGQGPQFIFQYYEKEERGRGNFPDRFSARQFPNYSSELNVNALLLGDSALYLCASSLGTLENTIYFGEGSWLTVV.

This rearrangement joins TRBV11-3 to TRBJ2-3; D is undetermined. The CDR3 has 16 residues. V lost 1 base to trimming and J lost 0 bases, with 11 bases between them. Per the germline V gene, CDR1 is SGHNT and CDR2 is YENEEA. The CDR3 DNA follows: TGTGCCAGCAGCTTAGGGCAGGCCAGAAGCACAGATACGCAGTATTTT. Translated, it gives CASSLGQARSTDTQYF. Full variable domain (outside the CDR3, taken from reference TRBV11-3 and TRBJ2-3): EAGVVQSPRYKIIEKKQPVAFWCNPISGHNTLYWYLQNLGQGPELLIRYENEEAVDDSQLPKDRFSAERLKGVDSTLKIQPAELGDSAVYLCASSLGQARSTDTQYFGPGTRLTVL.

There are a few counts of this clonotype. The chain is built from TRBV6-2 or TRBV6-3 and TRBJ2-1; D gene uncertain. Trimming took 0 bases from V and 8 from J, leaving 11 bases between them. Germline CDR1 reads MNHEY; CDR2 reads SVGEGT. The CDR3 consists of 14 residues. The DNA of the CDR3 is TGTGCCAGCAGTTACTCACAGAGTTACCATGAGCAGTTCTTC. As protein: CASSYSQSYHEQFF.

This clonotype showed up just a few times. The CDR3 spells CASSYNRNMNTEAFF. The CDR3 DNA reads TGTGCCAGCAGCTACAACAGAAACATGAACACTGAAGCTTTCTTT. This chain joins TRBV13 and TRBJ1-1; D gene unclear. Germline lookup yields CDR1 PRHDT and CDR2 FYEKMQ (reference sequence). Between the trimmed V and J ends, which lost 4 bases and 0 bases, there was a span of 12 bases. The CDR3 runs 15 residues.

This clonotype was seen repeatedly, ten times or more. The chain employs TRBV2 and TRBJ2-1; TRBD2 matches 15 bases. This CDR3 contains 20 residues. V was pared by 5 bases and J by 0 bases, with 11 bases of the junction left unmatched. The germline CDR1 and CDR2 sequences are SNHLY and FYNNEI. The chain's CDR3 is CASSPSVGTSGGYSYNEQFF. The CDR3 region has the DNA TGTGCCAGCAGTCCTTCGGTAGGGACTAGCGGGGGGTACTCCTACAATGAGCAGTTCTTC.

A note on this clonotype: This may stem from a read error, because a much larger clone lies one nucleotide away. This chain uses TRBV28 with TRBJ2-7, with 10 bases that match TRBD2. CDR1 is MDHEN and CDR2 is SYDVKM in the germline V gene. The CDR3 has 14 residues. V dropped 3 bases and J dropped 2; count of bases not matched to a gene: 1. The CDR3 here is CASSFLAGAYEQYF. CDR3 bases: TGTGCCAGCAGTTTCCTAGCGGGAGCCTACGAGCAGTACTTC.

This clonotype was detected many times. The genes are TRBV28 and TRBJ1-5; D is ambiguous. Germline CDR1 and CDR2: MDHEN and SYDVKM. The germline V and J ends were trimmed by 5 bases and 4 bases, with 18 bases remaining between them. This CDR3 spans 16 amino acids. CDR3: CASSPVEGTWNQPQHF. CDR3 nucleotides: TGTGCCAGCAGTCCCGTTGAGGGTACTTGGAATCAGCCCCAGCATTTT.